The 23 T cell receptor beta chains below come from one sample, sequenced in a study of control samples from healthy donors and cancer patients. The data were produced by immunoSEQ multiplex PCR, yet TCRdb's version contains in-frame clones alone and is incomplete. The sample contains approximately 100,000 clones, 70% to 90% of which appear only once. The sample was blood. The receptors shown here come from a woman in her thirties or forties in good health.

Here the CDR3 DNA reads TGTGCCAGCAGCCCCGAGGGTGCTGGGGCCAACGTCCTGACTTTC. Amino acids: CASSPEGAGANVLTF. The genes are TRBV3-1 (or the pseudogene TRBV3-2) and TRBJ2-6; tentatively, D is TRBD2 (5 bases). CDR1 is LGHDT and CDR2 is YNNKEL in the germline V gene (reference sequence). This CDR3 region has 15 residues. Trimming pared 4 bases from V and 2 bases from J, leaving 9 bases between.

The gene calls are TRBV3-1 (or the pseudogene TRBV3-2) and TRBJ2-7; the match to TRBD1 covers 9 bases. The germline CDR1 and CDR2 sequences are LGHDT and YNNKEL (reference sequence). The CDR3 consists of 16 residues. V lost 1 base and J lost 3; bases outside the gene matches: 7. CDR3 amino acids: CASSQGARTGVYEQYF. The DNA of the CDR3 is TGTGCCAGCAGCCAAGGAGCACGGACAGGGGTCTACGAGCAGTACTTC.

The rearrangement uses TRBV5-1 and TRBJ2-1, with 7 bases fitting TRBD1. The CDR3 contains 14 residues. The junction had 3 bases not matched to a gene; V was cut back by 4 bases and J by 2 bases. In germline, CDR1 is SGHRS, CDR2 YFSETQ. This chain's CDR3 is CASSAGTAYNEQFF. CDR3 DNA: TGCGCCAGCAGCGCCGGGACAGCCTACAATGAGCAGTTCTTC.

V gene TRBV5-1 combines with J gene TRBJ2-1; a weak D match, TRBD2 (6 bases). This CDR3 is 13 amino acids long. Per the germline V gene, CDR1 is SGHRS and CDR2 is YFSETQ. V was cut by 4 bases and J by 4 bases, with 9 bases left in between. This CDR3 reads CASSPGLYNEQFF. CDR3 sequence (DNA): TGCGCCAGCAGCCCGGGACTGTACAATGAGCAGTTCTTC.

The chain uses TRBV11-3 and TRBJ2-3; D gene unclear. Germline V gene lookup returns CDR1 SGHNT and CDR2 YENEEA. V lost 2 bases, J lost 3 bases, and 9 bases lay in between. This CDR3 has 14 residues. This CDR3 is CASSLSWGTDTQYF. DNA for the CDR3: TGTGCCAGCAGCTTAAGCTGGGGAACAGATACGCAGTATTTT. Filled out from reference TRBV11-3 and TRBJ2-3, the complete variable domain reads EAGVVQSPRYKIIEKKQPVAFWCNPISGHNTLYWYLQNLGQGPELLIRYENEEAVDDSQLPKDRFSAERLKGVDSTLKIQPAELGDSAVYLCASSLSWGTDTQYFGPGTRLTVL.

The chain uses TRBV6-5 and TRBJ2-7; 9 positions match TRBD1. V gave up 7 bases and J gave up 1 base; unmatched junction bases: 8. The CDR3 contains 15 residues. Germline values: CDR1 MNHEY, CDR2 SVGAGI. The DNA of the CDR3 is TGTGCCAGCAAACCTGGACAGGGGATATCCTACGAGCAGTACTTC. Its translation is CASKPGQGISYEQYF.

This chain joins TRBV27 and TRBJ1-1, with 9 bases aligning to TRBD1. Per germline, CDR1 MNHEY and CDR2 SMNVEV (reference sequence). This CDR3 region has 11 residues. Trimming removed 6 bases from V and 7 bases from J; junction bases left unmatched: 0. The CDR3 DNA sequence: TGTGCCAGCAGGGGACAGGGTGAAGCTTTCTTT. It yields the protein CASRGQGEAFF.

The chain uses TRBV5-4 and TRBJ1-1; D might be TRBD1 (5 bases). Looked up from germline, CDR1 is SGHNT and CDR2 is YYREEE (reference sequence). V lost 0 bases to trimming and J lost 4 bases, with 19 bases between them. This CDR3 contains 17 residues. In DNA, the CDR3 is TGTGCCAGCAGCTTGGTCTCCGGGACGGGGGGAGGCACTGAAGCTTTCTTT. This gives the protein CASSLVSGTGGGTEAFF.

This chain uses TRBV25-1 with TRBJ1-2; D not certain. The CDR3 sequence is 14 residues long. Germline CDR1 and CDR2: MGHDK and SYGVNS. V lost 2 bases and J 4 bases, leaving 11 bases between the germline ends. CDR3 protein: CASSEGLTPYGYTF. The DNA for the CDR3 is TGTGCCAGCAGTGAAGGTTTGACACCCTATGGCTACACCTTC.

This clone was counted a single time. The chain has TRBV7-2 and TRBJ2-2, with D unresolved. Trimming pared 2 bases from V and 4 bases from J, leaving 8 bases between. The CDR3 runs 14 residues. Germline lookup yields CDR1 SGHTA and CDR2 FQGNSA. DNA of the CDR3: TGTGCCAGCAGCTTACTAGAAGCCACCGGGGAGCTGTTTTTT. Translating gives CASSLLEATGELFF.

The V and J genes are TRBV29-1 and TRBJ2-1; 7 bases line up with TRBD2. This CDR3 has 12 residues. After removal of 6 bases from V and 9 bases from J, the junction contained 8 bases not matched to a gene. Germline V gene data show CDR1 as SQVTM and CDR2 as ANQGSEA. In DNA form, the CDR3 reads TGCAGCGTCCGCACTAGCGCGGCTGAGCAGTTCTTC. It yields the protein CSVRTSAAEQFF.

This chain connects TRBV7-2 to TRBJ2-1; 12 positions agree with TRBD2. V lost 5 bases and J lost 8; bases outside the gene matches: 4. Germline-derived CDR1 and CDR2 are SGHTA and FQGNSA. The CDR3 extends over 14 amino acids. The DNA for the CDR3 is TGTGCCAGCAGCGGACTAGCGGGGAGAGATGAGCAGTTCTTC. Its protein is CASSGLAGRDEQFF.

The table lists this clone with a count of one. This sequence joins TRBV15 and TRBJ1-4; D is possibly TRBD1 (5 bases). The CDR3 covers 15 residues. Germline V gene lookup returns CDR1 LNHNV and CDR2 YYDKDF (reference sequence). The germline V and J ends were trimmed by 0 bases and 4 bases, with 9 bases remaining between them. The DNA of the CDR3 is TGTGCCACCAGCAGAGATCGGGGGTTTAATGAAAAACTGTTTTTT. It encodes CATSRDRGFNEKLFF.

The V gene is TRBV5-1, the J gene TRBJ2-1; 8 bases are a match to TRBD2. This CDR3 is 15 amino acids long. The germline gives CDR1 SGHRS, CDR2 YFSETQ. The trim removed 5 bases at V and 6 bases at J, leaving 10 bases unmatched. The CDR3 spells CASSHRLAGGNEQFF. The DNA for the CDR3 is TGCGCCAGCAGTCACCGACTGGCGGGGGGCAATGAGCAGTTCTTC.

As DNA, the CDR3 is TGTGCCAGCGGCCGGGACACCCTTCAGCCCCAGCATTTT. Amino acid sequence: CASGRDTLQPQHF. The V gene is TRBV5-5, the J gene TRBJ1-5, with D maybe TRBD1 (6 bases). V was trimmed by 7 bases and J by 6 bases, leaving 14 bases between them. CDR1 and CDR2 from the germline V gene are SGHKS and YYEKEE (reference sequence). The CDR3 is 13 residues long.

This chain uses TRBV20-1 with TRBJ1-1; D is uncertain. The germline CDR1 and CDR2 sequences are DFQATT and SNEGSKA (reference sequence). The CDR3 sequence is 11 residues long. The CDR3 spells CRAVGGTEAFF. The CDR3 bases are TGCAGGGCGGTGGGTGGCACTGAAGCTTTCTTT.

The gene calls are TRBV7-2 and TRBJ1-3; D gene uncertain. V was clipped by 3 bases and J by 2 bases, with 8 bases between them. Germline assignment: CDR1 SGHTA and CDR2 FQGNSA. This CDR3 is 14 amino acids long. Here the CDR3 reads CASSFFGAGNTIYF. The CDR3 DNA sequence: TGTGCCAGCAGCTTTTTTGGGGCTGGAAACACCATATATTTT.

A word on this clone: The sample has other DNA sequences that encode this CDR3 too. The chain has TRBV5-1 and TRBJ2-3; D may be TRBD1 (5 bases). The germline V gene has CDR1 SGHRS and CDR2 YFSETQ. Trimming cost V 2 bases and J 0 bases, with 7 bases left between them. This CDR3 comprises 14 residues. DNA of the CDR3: TGCGCCAGCAGCTTAGGACAAAGCACAGATACGCAGTATTTT. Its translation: CASSLGQSTDTQYF.

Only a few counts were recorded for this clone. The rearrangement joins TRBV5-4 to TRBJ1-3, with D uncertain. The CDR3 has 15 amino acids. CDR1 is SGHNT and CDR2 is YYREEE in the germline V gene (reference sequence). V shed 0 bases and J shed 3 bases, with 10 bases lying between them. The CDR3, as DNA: TGTGCCAGCAGCTTGGACAGTCAGATTGGAAACACCATATATTTT. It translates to CASSLDSQIGNTIYF. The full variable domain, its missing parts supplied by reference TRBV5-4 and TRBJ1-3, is ETGVTQSPTHLIKTRGQQVTLRCSSQSGHNTVSWYQQALGQGPQFIFQYYREEENGRGNFPPRFSGLQFPNYSSELNVNALELDDSALYLCASSLDSQIGNTIYFGEGSWLTVV.

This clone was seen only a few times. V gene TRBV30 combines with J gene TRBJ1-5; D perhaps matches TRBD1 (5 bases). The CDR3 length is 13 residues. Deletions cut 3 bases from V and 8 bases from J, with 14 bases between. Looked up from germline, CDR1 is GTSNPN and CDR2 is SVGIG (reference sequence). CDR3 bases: TGTGCCTGGAGCACTGGGGGAGCGGAGCCCCAGCATTTT. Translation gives CAWSTGGAEPQHF.

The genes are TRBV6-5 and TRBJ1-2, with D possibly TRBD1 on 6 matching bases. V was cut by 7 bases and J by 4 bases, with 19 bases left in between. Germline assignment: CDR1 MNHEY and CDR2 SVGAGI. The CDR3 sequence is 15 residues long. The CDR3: CASNPGAGRGYGYTF. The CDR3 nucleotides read TGTGCCAGCAACCCAGGGGCAGGTCGAGGCTATGGCTACACCTTC.

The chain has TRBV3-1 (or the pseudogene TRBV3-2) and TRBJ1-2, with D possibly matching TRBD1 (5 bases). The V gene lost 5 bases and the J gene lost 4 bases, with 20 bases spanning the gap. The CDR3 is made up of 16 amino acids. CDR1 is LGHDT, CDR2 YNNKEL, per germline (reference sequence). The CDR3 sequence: CASSDVRQGGTYGYTF. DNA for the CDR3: TGTGCCAGCAGCGACGTTCGGCAGGGAGGAACCTATGGCTACACCTTC.

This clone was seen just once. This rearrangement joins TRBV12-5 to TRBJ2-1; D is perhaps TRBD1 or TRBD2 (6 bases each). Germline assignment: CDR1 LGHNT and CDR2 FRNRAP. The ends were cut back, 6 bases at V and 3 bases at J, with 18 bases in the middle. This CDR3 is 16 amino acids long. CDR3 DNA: TGTGCTAGTGGCCCTACGACACGGGGGCACTACAATGAGCAGTTCTTC. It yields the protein CASGPTTRGHYNEQFF. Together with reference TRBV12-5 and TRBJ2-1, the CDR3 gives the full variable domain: DARVTQTPRHKVTEMGQEVTMRCQPILGHNTVFWYRQTMMQGLELLAYFRNRAPLDDSGMPKDRFSAEMPDATLATLKIQPSEPRDSAVYFCASGPTTRGHYNEQFFGPGTRLTVL.